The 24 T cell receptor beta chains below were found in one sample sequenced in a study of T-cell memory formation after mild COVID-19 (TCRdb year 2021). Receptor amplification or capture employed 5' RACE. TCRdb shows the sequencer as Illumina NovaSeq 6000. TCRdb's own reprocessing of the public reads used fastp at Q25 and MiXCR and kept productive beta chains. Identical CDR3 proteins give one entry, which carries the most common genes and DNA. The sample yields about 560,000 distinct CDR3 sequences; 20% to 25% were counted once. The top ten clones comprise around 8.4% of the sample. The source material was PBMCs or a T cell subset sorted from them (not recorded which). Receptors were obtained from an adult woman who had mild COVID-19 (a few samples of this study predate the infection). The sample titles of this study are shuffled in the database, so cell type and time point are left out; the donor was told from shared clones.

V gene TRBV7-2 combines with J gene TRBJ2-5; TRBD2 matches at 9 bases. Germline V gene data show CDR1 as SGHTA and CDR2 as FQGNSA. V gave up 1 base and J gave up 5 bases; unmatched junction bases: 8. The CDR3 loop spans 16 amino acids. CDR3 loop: CASSLGLAGSVETQYF. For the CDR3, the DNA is TGTGCCAGCAGCTTAGGCCTAGCGGGGTCCGTGGAGACCCAGTACTTC.

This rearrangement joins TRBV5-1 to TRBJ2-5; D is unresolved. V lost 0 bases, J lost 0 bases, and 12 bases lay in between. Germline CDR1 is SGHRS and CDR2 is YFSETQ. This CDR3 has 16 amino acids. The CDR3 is CASSLVDGWDQETQYF. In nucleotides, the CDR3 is TGCGCCAGCAGCTTGGTAGATGGGTGGGACCAAGAGACCCAGTACTTC.

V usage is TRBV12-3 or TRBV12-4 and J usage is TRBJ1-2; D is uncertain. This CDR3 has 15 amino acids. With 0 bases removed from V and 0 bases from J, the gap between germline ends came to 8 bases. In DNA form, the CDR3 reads TGTGCCAGCAGTTTAGCCGAGAAAGCTAACTATGGCTACACCTTC. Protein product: CASSLAEKANYGYTF.

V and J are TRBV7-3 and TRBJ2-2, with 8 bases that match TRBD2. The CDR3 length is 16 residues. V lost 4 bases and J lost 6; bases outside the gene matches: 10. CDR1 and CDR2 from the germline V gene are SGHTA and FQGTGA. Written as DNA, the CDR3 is TGTGCCAGCAGCTCAGCGGGGGCGCCGTCGGCCGGGGAGCTGTTTTTT. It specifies CASSSAGAPSAGELFF. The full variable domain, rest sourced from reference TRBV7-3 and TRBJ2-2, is GAGVSQTPSNKVTEKGKYVELRCDPISGHTALYWYRQSLGQGPEFLIYFQGTGAADDSGLPNDRFFAVRPEGSVSTLKIQRTERGDSAVYLCASSSAGAPSAGELFFGEGSRLTVL.

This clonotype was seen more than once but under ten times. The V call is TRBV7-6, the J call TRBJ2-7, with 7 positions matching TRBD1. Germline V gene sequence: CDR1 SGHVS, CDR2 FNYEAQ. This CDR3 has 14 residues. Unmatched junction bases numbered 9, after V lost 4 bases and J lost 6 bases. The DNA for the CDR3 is TGTGCCAGCAGCTCCTATGACAGGGCGGGCGAGCAGTACTTC. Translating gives CASSSYDRAGEQYF.

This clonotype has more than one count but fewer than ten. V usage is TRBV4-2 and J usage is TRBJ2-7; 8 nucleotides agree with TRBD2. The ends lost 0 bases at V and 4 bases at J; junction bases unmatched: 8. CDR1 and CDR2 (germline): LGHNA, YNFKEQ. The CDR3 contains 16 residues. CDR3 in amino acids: CASSQDFGGGTYEQYF. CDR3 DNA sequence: TGTGCCAGCAGCCAAGATTTTGGCGGGGGGACATACGAGCAGTACTTC.

The CDR3 DNA is TGCGCCAGCAGCCAAGATGGGGGGACTAACTATGGCTACACCTTC. As protein: CASSQDGGTNYGYTF. The rearrangement links TRBV4-1 to TRBJ1-2, with TRBD1 as a possible D gene (5 bases). V lost 0 bases and J 0 bases, leaving 8 bases between the germline ends. The CDR3 spans 15 residues. Per germline, CDR1 MGHRA and CDR2 YSYEKL.

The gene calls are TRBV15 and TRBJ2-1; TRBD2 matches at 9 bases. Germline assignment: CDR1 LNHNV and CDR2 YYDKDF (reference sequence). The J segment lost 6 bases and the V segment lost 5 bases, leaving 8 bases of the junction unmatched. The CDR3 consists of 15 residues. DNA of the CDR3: TGTGCCACCAGCGACGAAGGACTAGCGCGCAATGAGCAGTTCTTC. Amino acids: CATSDEGLARNEQFF.

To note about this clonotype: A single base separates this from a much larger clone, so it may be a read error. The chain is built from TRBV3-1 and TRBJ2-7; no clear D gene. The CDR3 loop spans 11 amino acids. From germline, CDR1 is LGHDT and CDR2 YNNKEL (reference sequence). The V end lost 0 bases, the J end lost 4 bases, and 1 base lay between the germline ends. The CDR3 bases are TGTGCCAGCAGCCAAGAGTACGAGCAGTACTTC. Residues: CASSQEYEQYF.

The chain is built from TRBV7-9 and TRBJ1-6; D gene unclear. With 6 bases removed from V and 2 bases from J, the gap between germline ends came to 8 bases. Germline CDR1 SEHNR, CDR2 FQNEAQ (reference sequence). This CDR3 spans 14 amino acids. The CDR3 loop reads CASRAGPYNSPLHF. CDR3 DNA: TGTGCCAGCAGGGCCGGGCCCTATAATTCACCCCTCCACTTT.

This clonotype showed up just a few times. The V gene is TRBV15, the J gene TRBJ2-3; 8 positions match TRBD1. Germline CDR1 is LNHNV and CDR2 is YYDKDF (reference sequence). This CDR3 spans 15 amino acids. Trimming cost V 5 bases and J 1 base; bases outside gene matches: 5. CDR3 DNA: TGTGCCACCAGCGCCTCGGGACAGGGCACAGATACGCAGTATTTT. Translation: CATSASGQGTDTQYF.

The CDR3 bases are TGTGCCTGGAGACGGGTAAGCGAGCAGTACTTC. As protein: CAWRRVSEQYF. The genes are TRBV30 and TRBJ2-7; D unclear. V was trimmed by 3 bases and J by 6 bases, leaving 9 bases between them. This CDR3 spans 11 amino acids. The V gene's germline CDR1 is GTSNPN and CDR2 SVGIG (reference sequence).

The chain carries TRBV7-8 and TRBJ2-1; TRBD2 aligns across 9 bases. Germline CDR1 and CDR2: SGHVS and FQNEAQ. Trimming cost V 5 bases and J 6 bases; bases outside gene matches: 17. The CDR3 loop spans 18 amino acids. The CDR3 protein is CASSRELTGTSIFNEQFF. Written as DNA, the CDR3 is TGTGCCAGCAGCCGGGAATTGACCGGGACTAGCATATTCAATGAGCAGTTCTTC.

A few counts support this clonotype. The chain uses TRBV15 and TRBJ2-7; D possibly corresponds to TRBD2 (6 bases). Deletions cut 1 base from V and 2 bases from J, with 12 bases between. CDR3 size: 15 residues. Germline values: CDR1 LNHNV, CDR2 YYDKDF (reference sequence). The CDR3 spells CATSRAGGPTYEQYF. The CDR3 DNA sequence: TGTGCCACCAGCAGAGCAGGAGGGCCCACCTACGAGCAGTACTTC. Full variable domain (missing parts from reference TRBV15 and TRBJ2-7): DAMVIQNPRYQVTQFGKPVTLSCSQTLNHNVMYWYQQKSSQAPKLLFHYYDKDFNNEADTPDNFQSRRPNTSFCFLDIRSPGLGDTAMYLCATSRAGGPTYEQYFGPGTRLTVT.

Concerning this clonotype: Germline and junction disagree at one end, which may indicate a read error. The CDR3 loop is CASTSLSGGLAGYHF. CDR3 sequence (DNA): TGCGCCAGCACTTCGCTCTCCGGCGGACTAGCGGGGTATCACTTC. The chain recombines TRBV5-1 with TRBJ2-7; 12 bases match TRBD2. This CDR3 is 15 amino acids long. Germline V gives CDR1 SGHRS, CDR2 YFSETQ.

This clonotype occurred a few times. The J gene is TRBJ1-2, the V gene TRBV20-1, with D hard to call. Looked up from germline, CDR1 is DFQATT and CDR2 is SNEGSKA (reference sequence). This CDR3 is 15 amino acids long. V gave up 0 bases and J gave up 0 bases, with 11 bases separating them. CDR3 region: CSARDSRASNYGYTF. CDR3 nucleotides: TGCAGTGCTAGAGATAGCCGCGCGTCTAACTATGGCTACACCTTC.

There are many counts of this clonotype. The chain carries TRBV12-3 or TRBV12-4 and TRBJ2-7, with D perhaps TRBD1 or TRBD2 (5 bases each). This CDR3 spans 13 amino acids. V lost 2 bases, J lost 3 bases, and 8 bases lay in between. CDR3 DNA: TGTGCCAGCAGTTTACGGGACGGCTACGAGCAGTACTTC. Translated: CASSLRDGYEQYF.

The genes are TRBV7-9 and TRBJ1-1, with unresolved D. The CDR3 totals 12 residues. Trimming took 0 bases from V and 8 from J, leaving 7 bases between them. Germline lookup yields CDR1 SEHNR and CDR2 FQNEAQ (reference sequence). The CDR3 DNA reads TGTGCCAGCAGCTTAGCGCTGGGGGAAGCTTTCTTT. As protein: CASSLALGEAFF.

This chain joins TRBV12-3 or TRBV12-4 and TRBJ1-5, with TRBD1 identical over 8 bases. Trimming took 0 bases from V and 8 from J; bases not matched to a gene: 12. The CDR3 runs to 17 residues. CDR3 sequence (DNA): TGTGCCAGCAGTTTAGCGCGAGGCAGGGGGCGGCGGAAGCCCCAGCATTTT. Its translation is CASSLARGRGRRKPQHF.

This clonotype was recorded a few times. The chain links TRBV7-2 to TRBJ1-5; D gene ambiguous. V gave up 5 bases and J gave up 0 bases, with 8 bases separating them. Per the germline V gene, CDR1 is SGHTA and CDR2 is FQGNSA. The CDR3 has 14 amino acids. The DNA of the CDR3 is TGTGCCAGCAGCCCTTATTATAGCAATCAGCCCCAGCATTTT. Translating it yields CASSPYYSNQPQHF.

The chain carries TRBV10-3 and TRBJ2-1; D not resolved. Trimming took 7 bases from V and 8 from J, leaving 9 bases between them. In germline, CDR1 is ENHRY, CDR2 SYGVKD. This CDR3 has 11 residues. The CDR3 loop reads CAITAGYEQFF. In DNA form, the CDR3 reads TGTGCCATCACGGCCGGGTATGAGCAGTTCTTC.

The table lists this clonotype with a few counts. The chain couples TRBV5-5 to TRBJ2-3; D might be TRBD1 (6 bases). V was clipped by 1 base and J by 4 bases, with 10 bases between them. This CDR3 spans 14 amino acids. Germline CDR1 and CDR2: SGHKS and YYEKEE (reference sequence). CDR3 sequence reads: CASSLPDSSDTQYF. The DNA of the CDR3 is TGTGCCAGCAGCTTGCCGGACAGTTCAGATACGCAGTATTTT.

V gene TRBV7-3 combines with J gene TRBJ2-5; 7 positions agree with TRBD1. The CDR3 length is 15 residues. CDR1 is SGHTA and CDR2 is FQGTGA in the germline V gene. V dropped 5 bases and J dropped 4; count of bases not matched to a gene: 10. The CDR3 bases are TGTGCCAGCAGCCTCGCCCTGACAGGGAGAGAGACCCAGTACTTC. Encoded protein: CASSLALTGRETQYF.

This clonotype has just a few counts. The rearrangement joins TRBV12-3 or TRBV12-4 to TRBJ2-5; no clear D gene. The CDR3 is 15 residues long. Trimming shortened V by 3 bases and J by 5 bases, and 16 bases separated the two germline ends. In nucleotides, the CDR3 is TGTGCCAGCAGTTTTGTAGGCTGGCCCGCGGAGACCCAGTACTTC. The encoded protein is CASSFVGWPAETQYF.